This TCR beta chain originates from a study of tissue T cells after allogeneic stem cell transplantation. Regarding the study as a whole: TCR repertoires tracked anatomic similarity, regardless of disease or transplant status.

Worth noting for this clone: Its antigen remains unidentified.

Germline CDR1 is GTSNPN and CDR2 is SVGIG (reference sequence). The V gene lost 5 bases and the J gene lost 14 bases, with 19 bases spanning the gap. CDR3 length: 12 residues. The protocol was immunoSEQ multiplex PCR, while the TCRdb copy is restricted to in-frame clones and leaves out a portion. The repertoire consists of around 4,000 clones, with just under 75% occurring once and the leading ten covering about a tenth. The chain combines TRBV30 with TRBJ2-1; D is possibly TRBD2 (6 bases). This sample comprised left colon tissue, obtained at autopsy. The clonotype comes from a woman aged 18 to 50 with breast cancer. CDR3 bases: TGTGCCTGGGGGCTTGAGGGCGGGATAAAGTTCTTC. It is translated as CAWGLEGGIKFF.